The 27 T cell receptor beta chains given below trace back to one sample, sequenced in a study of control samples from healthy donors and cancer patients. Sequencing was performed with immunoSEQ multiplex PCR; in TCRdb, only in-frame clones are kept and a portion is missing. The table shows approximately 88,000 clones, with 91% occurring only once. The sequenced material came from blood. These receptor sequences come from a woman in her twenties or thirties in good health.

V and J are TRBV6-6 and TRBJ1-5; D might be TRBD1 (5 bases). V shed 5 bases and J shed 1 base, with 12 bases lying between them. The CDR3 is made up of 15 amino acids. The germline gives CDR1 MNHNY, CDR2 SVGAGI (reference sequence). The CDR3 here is CASSKSGGSNQPQHF. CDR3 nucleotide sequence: TGTGCCAGCAGTAAGAGTGGGGGAAGCAATCAGCCCCAGCATTTT.

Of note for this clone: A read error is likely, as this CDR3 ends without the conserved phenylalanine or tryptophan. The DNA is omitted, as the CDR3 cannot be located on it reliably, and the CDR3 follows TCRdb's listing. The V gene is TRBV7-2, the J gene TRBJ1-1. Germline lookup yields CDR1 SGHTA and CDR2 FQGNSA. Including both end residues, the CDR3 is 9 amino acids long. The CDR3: CASLHQTRS.

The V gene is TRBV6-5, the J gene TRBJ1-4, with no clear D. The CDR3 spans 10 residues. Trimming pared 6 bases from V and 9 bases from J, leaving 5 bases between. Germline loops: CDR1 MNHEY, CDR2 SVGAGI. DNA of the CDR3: TGTGCCAGCAGCTATCAAAAACTGTTTTTT. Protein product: CASSYQKLFF.

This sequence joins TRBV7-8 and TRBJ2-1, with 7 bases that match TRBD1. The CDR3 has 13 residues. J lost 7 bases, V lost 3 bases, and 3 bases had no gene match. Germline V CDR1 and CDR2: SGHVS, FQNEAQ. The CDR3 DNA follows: TGTGCCAGCAGCTTCAGGGGGAAAAATGAGCAGTTCTTC. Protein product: CASSFRGKNEQFF.

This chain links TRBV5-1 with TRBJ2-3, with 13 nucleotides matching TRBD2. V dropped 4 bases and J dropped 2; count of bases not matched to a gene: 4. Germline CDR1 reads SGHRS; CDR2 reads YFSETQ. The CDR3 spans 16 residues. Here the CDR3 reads CASSKLAGGNTDTQYF. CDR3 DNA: TGCGCCAGCAGCAAACTAGCGGGAGGGAACACAGATACGCAGTATTTT.

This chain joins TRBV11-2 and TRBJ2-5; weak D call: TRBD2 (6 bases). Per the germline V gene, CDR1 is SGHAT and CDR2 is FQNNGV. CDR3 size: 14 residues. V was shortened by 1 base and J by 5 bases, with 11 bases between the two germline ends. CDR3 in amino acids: CASSLGRGWETQYF. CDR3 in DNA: TGTGCCAGCAGCTTAGGGCGGGGCTGGGAGACCCAGTACTTC. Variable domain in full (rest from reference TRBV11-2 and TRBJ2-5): EAGVAQSPRYKIIEKRQSVAFWCNPISGHATLYWYQQILGQGPKLLIQFQNNGVVDDSQLPKDRFSAERLKGVDSTLKIQPAKLEDSAVYLCASSLGRGWETQYFGPGTRLLVL.

The CDR3 loop reads CASSQVPTGSGTEAFF. The CDR3 DNA reads TGTGCCAGCAGCCAAGTTCCGACAGGGAGCGGCACTGAAGCTTTCTTT. This rearrangement joins TRBV3-1 (or the pseudogene TRBV3-2) to TRBJ1-1; TRBD1 matches 7 bases. CDR3 size: 16 residues. In germline, CDR1 is LGHDT, CDR2 YNNKEL (reference sequence). V dropped 1 base and J dropped 4; count of bases not matched to a gene: 9.

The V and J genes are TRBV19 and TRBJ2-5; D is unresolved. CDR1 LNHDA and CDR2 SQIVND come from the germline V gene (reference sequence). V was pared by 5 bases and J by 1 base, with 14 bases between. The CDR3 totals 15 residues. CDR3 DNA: TGTGCCAGTAGTCCAAGCAGGACGCCCCAAGAGACCCAGTACTTC. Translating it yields CASSPSRTPQETQYF.

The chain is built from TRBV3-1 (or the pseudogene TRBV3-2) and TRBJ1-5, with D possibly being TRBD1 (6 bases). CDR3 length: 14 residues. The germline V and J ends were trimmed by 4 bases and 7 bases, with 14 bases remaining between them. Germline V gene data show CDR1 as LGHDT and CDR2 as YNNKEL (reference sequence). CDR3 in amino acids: CASSPFGGGQPQHF. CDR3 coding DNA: TGTGCCAGCAGCCCCTTCGGGGGCGGACAGCCCCAGCATTTT.

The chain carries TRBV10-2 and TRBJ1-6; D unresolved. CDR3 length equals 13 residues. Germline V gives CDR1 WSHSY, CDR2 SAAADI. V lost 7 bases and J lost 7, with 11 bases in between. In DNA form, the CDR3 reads TGCGCCAGCAAGGCGGCAGACAATTCACCCCTCCACTTT. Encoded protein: CASKAADNSPLHF.

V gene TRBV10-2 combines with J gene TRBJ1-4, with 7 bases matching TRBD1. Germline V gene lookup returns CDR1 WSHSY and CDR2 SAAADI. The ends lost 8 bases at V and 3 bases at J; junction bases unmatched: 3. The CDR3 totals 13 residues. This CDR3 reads CASSGQANEKLFF. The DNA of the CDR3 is TGCGCCAGCTCTGGACAGGCTAATGAAAAACTGTTTTTT.

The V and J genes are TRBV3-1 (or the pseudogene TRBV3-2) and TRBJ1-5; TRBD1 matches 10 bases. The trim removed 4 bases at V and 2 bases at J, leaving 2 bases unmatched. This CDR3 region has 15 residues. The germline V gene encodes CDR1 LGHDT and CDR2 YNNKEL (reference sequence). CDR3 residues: CASSRGTGGNQPQHF. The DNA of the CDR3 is TGTGCCAGCAGCCGCGGGACAGGGGGCAATCAGCCCCAGCATTTT.

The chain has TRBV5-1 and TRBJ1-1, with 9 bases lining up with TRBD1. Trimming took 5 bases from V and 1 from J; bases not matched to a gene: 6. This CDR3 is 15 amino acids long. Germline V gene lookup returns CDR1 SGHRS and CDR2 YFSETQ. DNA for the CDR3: TGCGCCAGCAGTAGGGACAGGGTTCCGAACACTGAAGCTTTCTTT. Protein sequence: CASSRDRVPNTEAFF.

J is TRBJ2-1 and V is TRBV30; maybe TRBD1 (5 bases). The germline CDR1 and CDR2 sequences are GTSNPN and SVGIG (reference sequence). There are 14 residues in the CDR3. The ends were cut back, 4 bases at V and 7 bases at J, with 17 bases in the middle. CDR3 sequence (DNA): TGTGCCTGGATGAGGCAGGGAAATCGGAATGAGCAGTTCTTC. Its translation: CAWMRQGNRNEQFF.

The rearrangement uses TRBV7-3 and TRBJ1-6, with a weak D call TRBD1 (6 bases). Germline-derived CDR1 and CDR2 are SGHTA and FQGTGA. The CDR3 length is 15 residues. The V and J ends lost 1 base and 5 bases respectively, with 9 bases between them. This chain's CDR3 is CASSLNGGHNSPLHF. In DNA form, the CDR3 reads TGTGCCAGCAGCTTAAATGGGGGGCATAATTCACCCCTCCACTTT.

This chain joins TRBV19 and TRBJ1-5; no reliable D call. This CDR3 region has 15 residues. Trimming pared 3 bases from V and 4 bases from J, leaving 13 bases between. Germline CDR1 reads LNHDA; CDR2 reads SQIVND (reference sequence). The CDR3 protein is CASSIEGTPNQPQHF. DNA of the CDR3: TGTGCCAGTAGTATTGAGGGTACCCCTAATCAGCCCCAGCATTTT.

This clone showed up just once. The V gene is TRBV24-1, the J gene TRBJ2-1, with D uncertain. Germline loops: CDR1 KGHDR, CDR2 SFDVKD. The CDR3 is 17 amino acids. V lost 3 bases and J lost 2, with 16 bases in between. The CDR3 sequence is CATSDAPSRGAYNEQFF. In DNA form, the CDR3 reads TGTGCCACCAGTGATGCCCCCTCCCGTGGCGCCTACAATGAGCAGTTCTTC.

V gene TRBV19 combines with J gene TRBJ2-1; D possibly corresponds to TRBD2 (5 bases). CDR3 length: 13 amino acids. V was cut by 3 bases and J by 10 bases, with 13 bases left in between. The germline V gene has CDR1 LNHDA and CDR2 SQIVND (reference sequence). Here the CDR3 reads CASSIPPSHEQFF. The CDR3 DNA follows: TGTGCCAGTAGTATCCCTCCTAGCCACGAGCAGTTCTTC.

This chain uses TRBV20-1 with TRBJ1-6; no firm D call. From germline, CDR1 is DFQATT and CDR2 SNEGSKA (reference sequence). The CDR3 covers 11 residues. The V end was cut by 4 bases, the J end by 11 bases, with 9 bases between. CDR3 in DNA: TGCAGTGCTATGCCGAGGGCACCCCTCCACTTT. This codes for CSAMPRAPLHF.

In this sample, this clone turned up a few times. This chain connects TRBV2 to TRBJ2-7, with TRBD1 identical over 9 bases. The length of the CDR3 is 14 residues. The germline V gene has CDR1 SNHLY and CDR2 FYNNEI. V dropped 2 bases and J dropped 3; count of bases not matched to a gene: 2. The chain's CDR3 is CASSELGQGYEQYF. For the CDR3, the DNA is TGTGCCAGCAGTGAACTGGGACAGGGCTACGAGCAGTACTTC.

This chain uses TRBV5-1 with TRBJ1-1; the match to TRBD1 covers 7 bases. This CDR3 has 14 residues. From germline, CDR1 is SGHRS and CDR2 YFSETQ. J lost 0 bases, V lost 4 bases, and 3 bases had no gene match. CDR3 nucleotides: TGCGCCAGCAGCCTGGGACAGATGAACACTGAAGCTTTCTTT. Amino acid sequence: CASSLGQMNTEAFF.

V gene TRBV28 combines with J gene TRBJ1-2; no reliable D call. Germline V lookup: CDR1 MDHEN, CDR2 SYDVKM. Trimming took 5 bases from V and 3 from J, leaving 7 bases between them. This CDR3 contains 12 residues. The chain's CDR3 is CASSLRYYGYTF. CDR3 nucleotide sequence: TGTGCCAGCAGTCTTCGCTACTATGGCTACACCTTC.

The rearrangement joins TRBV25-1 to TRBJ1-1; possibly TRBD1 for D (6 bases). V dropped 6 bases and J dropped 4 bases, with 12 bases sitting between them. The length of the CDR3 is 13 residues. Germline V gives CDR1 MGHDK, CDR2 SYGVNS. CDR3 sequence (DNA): TGTGCCAGCAGGGACAGTGAGTTCACTGAAGCTTTCTTT. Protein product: CASRDSEFTEAFF.

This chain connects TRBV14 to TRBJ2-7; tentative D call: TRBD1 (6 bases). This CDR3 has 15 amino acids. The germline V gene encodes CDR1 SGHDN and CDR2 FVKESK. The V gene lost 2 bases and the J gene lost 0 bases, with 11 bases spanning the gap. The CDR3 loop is CASSQRQALSYEQYF. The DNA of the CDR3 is TGTGCCAGCAGCCAAAGACAGGCCCTCTCCTACGAGCAGTACTTC.

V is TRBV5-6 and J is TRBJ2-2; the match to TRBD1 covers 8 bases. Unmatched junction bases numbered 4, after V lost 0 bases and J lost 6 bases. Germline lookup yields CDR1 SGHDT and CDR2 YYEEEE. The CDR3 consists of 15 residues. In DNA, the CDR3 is TGTGCCAGCAGCTTGGCGGACAGGGAGGCCGGGGAGCTGTTTTTT. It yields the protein CASSLADREAGELFF. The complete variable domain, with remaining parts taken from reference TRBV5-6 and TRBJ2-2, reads DAGVTQSPTHLIKTRGQQVTLRCSPKSGHDTVSWYQQALGQGPQFIFQYYEEEERQRGNFPDRFSGHQFPNYSSELNVNALLLGDSALYLCASSLADREAGELFFGEGSRLTVL.

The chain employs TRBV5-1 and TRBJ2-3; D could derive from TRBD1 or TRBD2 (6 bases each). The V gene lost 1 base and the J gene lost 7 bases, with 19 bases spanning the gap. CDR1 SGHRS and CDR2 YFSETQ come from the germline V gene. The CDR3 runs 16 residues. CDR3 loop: CASSLWGASELNTQYF. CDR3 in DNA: TGCGCCAGCAGCTTGTGGGGGGCCTCCGAATTGAATACGCAGTATTTT.

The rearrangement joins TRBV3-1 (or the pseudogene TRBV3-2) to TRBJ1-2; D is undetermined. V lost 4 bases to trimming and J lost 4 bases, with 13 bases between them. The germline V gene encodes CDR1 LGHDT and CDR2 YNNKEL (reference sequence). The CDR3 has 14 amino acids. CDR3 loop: CASSRVRGSYGYTF. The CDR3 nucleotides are TGTGCCAGCAGCCGAGTCCGGGGAAGCTATGGCTACACCTTC.